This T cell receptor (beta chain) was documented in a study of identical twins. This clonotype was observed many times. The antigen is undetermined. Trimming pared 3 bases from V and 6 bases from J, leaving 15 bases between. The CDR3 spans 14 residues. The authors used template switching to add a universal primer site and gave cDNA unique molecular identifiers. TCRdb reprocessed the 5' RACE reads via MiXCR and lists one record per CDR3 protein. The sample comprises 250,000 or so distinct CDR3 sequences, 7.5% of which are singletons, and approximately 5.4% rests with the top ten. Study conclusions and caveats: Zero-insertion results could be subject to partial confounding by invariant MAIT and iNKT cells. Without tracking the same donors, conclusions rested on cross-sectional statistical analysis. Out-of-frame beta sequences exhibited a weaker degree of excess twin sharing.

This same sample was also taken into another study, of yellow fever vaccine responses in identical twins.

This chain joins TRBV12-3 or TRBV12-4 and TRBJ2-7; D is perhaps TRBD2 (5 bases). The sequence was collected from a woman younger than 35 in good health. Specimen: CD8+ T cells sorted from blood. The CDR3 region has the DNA TGTGCCAGCAGTTTCTACAGCGGATACGGCGAGCAGTACTTC. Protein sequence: CASSFYSGYGEQYF.